These T cell receptor beta chains were read from a single sample in a study of cytomegalovirus exposure and HLA in healthy donors. Using immunoSEQ multiplex PCR, the repertoire was profiled, and TCRdb retains in-frame clones only, with some absent. Of about 240,000 clones in the sample, around four fifths were seen once. The sample taken for sequencing was PBMCs. The receptors were gathered from a boy between 10 and 17 years old in good health and CMV-seronegative. CDR3s include the opening cysteine and the closing phenylalanine or tryptophan. The D gene is left open where the match is weak. The size field is filled for only some rows; it gives once, few, many or a size class.

CDR3 protein,CDR3 DNA,clone size,V gene,J gene,D gene
CASSRPPVGEQYF,TGTGCCAGCTCGAGGCCGCCAGTTGGGGAGCAGTACTTC,NA,TRBV2,TRBJ2-5,NA
CASSLVAQLNTEAFF,TGTGCCAGCAGCTTGGTCGCACAGTTGAACACTGAAGCTTTCTTT,few,TRBV5-4,TRBJ1-1,NA
CASSKRPRQGGNTIYF,TGTGCCAGTAGTAAAAGGCCACGGCAGGGAGGAAACACCATATATTTT,NA,TRBV19,TRBJ1-3,NA
CASSYSQGSETQYF,TGTGCTAGCAGTTACTCGCAGGGGTCAGAGACCCAGTACTTC,NA,TRBV6-5,TRBJ2-5,NA
CASPTLGGQGYFF,TGTGCCAGCCCCACCCTCGGGGGACAGGGATACTTCTTC,few,TRBV6-6,TRBJ1-2,TRBD1
CASRSLRGLSSYNSPLHF,TGTGCCAGCAGATCGCTTAGGGGGCTGAGCTCCTATAATTCACCCCTCCACTTT,NA,TRBV7-2,TRBJ1-6,TRBD1
CASSPGLAGATDTQYF,TGTGCCAGCAGCCCGGGACTAGCGGGAGCCACAGATACGCAGTATTTT,NA,TRBV11-3,TRBJ2-3,TRBD2
CASSSLSLGGEKLFF,TGTGCCAGCAGCTCCCTCTCATTGGGAGGTGAAAAACTGTTTTTT,NA,TRBV7-2,TRBJ1-4,NA
CASSLSYEQYF,TGCGCCAGCAGCCTTTCCTACGAGCAGTACTTC,NA,TRBV10-2,TRBJ2-7,NA
CASSISRVGTGELFF,TGTGCCAGTAGTATTAGCCGGGTCGGCACCGGGGAGCTGTTTTTT,once,TRBV19,TRBJ2-2,NA
CASSLAESEQYF,TGTGCCAGCAGCTTAGCGGAGAGCGAGCAGTACTTC,NA,TRBV11-2,TRBJ2-7,NA
CASSNNRGQYHEQYF,TGTGCCAGCAGCAATAACAGGGGGCAGTACCACGAGCAGTACTTC,once,TRBV7-9,TRBJ2-7,TRBD1
CASRSGGRETQYF,TGTGCCAGTAGGTCGGGGGGGCGGGAGACCCAGTACTTC,NA,TRBV19,TRBJ2-5,TRBD2
CASSLEAGGWKQFF,TGTGCCAGCAGCTTAGAAGCGGGGGGTTGGAAGCAGTTCTTC,NA,TRBV11-2,TRBJ2-1,TRBD2
CASSSVGANTEAFF,TGTGCCAGCAGCTCGGTCGGAGCGAACACTGAAGCTTTCTTT,NA,TRBV6-1,TRBJ1-1,NA
CASRRLGGQNTEAFF,TGTGCCAGCAGACGCCTCGGGGGGCAGAACACTGAAGCTTTCTTT,NA,TRBV4-2,TRBJ1-1,NA
CASSELAGGDDTQYF,TGTGCCAGCAGTGAACTAGCGGGAGGGGACGATACGCAGTATTTT,once,TRBV6-1,TRBJ2-3,TRBD2
CASSISGRAFYEQYF,TGTGCCAGCAGCATTAGCGGGAGGGCCTTTTACGAGCAGTACTTC,NA,TRBV11-3,TRBJ2-7,TRBD2
CAWSAGTGNTIYF,TGTGCCTGGAGTGCGGGGACTGGAAACACCATATATTTT,NA,TRBV30,TRBJ1-3,NA
CASSNLEGSGYTF,TGTGCCAGCAGTAATCTCGAGGGCTCTGGCTACACCTTC,NA,TRBV6-5,TRBJ1-2,NA
CASSEMGKRDEAFF,TGCGCCAGCAGTGAGATGGGGAAGCGGGATGAAGCTTTCTTT,NA,TRBV10-1,TRBJ1-1,NA
CASSPNRVGEAFF,TGTGCCAGCAGTCCAAACAGGGTGGGTGAAGCTTTCTTT,NA,TRBV6-1,TRBJ1-1,NA
CASSWGQGGTEAFF,TGTGCCAGCAGCTGGGGTCAAGGGGGCACTGAAGCTTTCTTT,NA,TRBV14,TRBJ1-1,NA
CASSLLSGGQNTGELFF,TGTGCCAGCAGCTTACTTTCGGGGGGACAGAACACCGGGGAGCTGTTTTTT,NA,TRBV7-8,TRBJ2-2,NA
CATGVLGTEAFF,TGTGCCACAGGGGTGCTAGGCACTGAAGCTTTCTTT,NA,TRBV10-3,TRBJ1-1,NA
CASSQGFIAGVKLFF,TGCGCCAGCAGCCAAGGGTTTATAGCTGGCGTAAAACTGTTTTTT,NA,TRBV4-1,TRBJ1-4,NA
CASSLGPGQGRNEKLFF,TGTGCCAGCAGCTTGGGCCCCGGACAGGGACGGAATGAAAAACTGTTTTTT,NA,TRBV11-2,TRBJ1-4,TRBD1
CASSPGRRQIYNEKLFF,TGTGCCAGCTCACCTGGTCGTCGACAGATCTATAATGAAAAACTGTTTTTT,NA,TRBV18,TRBJ1-4,NA
CASSIGRRTSFYGYTF,TGTGCCAGTAGTATAGGACGGAGAACCTCTTTCTATGGCTACACCTTC,NA,TRBV19,TRBJ1-2,NA
CASSSDRGDEQYF,TGTGCCAGCAGCTCGGACAGGGGGGACGAGCAGTACTTC,once,TRBV7-7,TRBJ2-7,TRBD1